This T cell receptor (beta chain) was sequenced during a study of cytomegalovirus exposure and HLA in healthy donors. Regarding the study as a whole: Under in vitro conditions, a few CMV-associated chains were confirmed as specific for CMV antigens. TCR association rates varied by HLA locus in a later analysis, with DRB1 highest and HLA-C lowest.

The PCR used 60 Vbeta and 13 Jbeta primers. Repertoires were generated with immunoSEQ multiplex PCR, while TCRdb's copy carries only in-frame clones and drops some. This table has 100,000 to 150,000 clones, roughly 72% appearing once. Germline V lookup: CDR1 LNHDA, CDR2 SQIVND (reference sequence). The CDR3 runs to 16 residues. The V gene end was trimmed by 5 bases and the J gene end by 2 bases; junction bases not matched to a gene: 7. This clone was seen only a few times. Its antigen is not known. V gene TRBV19 combines with J gene TRBJ2-1; 9 bases map to TRBD2. The TCR sequence derives from a man aged 40-49 years in good health and CMV-seropositive. Sequences were obtained from PBMCs. CDR3 sequence reads: CASSLSGSGAYNEQFF. The CDR3, as DNA: TGTGCCAGTAGTCTTAGCGGGAGTGGAGCCTACAATGAGCAGTTCTTC. The full variable domain, in which reference TRBV19 and TRBJ2-1 provide the parts outside the CDR3, is DGGITQSPKYLFRKEGQNVTLSCEQNLNHDAMYWYRQDPGQGLRLIYYSQIVNDFQKGDIAEGYSVSREKKESFPLTVTSAQKNPTAFYLCASSLSGSGAYNEQFFGPGTRLTVL.